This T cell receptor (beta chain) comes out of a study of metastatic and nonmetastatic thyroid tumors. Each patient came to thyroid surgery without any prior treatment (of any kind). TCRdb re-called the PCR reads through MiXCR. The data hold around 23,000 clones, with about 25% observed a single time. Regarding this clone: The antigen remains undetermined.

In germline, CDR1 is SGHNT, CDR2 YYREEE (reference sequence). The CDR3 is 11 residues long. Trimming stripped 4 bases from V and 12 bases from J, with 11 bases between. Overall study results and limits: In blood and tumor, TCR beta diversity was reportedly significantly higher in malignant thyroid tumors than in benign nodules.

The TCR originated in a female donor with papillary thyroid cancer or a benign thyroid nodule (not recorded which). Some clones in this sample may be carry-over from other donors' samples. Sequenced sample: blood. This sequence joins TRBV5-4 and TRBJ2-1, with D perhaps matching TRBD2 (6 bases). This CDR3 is CASSRGLLQFF. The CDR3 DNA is TGTGCCAGCAGCAGAGGACTACTGCAGTTCTTC.